This TCR beta chain is drawn from a study of blood T cell repertoires in COVID-19. V lost 5 bases to trimming and J lost 7 bases, with 15 bases between them. The CDR3 spans 14 residues. CDR1 is MNHEY and CDR2 is SVGAGI in the germline V gene. Profiling relied on immunoSEQ multiplex PCR, and the TCRdb table lists in-frame clones only, not all of them. Altogether 150,000 or so clones are present, about 89% being singletons, with the ten largest covering around 2.9%. Sequencing used peripheral blood. This rearrangement joins TRBV6-5 to TRBJ1-5, with D possibly being TRBD1 (6 bases). The TCR originated in a man between 60 and 75 years old with active or convalescent COVID-19. CDR3 DNA: TGTGCCAGCAGTCGGAAAACAGGGTTGCAGCCCCAGCATTTT. Encoded protein: CASSRKTGLQPQHF.